This TCR beta chain is drawn from a study of cytomegalovirus exposure and HLA in healthy donors (dated by TCRdb to about 2017). Notes on the research overall: An earlier analysis of several hundred of the donors reported 250 to 300 Gb of sequence data and around 110 million unique TCR beta sequences from 190 million or so T cells. An early release covering roughly 600 HLA-typed donors comprised around 300 gigabases of sequencing data and tens of millions of unique TCR sequences. Of the 350 to 400 genotyped donors, 65% to 90% fell in the genetic ancestry cluster associated with self-reported Caucasian donors. The aim of the study was to test whether cataloging public T cell receptors could identify signatures of past pathogen exposure. Using immunosequencing, the study profiled T cell repertoires from 640 or so subjects and related those repertoires to cytomegalovirus serostatus. In addition to the first cohort of 500 to 850 subjects, a separate validation cohort of 120 different subjects was used. To predict cytomegalovirus infection status, the study brought together high-throughput TCR immunosequencing, statistical association of individual TCRs with disease status, and machine learning. A later analysis re-examined previously published TCR beta repertoires from about 670 donors and added high-resolution HLA genotyping to investigate patterns of TCR occurrence. Rather than using new phenotypic data, the later analysis identified candidate immune exposures from TCR beta sequences and from how often those sequences occurred across donors. An earlier analysis of approximately 630 of the donors applied high-throughput TCR beta sequencing to assess whether each TCR beta V gene segment acted as functional or pseudogenic. Alongside the repertoire data, information on donor age, sex, ethnicity and CMV serostatus was compiled. A later genetic analysis used genome-wide SNP genotypes for 398 of the 666 donors, treating that subset as a discovery cohort. Every repertoire in the discovery cohort had been generated on one and the same sequencing platform. HLA typing included class I and class II loci at four-digit resolution. The number of typed donors differed by locus: roughly 620-630 for A, B, C, DRB1 and DQB1; about 520 for DQA1; approximately 600 for DPA1; and around 470 for DPB1. Four or five DR-DQ haplotypes were handled as single units for association and clustering, since linkage in the cohort was strong. Among a few hundred genotyped donors of the cohort, an average of around 240,000 unique TCR beta nucleotide sequences were sequenced per donor, roughly 18% of them non-productive.

In total, more than 500 healthy bone marrow donors made up the cohort. At the time of sampling, all cohort members were nominally healthy, though unrecorded immune exposures were likely present. The donor was CMV seronegative and was included in the group of over 300 seronegative cohort members. Each donor provided a peripheral blood sample, and peripheral blood mononuclear cells were used for TCR beta sequencing. Genomic DNA extraction from the blood cell samples was performed with the Qiagen DNeasy Blood Extraction Kit. Notes on this clone: Its cognate antigen has yet to be identified. No clone much larger than this one lies a single base away; base qualities are absent.

Libraries were prepared through the immunoSEQ multiplex PCR assay. A mixture of 60 forward primers for TCR Vbeta segments and 13 reverse primers for TCR Jbeta segments was used in the multiplex PCR. The CDR3 region of rearranged TCR beta genes was amplified from genomic DNA by a multiplex PCR assay. On the Illumina HiSeq System, the amplified TCR beta libraries were sequenced as 87-base-pair reads. As for the authors' bioinformatics: Across the 500 to 750 repertoires, a later analysis counted around 80 million unique TCR beta chains, roughly 11 million of which were shared by at least two donors. A nearest-neighbor algorithm error-corrected the raw reads and collapsed the reads into unique sequences, merging closely related sequences to remove PCR and sequencing errors. Alignment of CDR3 sequences to IMGT reference sequences was used to assign V, D and J gene segments. For a sequence to be retained, a match of at least six nucleotides to both a V gene segment and a J gene segment was required. Rearrangements were classified as productive when the CDR3 lacked stop codons and remained in frame with V and J, and all other rearrangements were classified as non-productive. Following IMGT convention, CDR3 was defined as the stretch from the second conserved V-encoded cysteine to the conserved J-encoded phenylalanine. In an earlier analysis of 500 to 650 of the donors, sequences lacking an unambiguous match to a single V gene segment were excluded. In an earlier analysis of a few hundred of the donors, a V segment was called functional when productive rearrangements were above 56.7%, and segregating when the standard deviation between donors exceeded 5%. To diagnose cytomegalovirus status from the catalog of TCR beta chain sequences, a statistical classification framework was built. In a later analysis, V and J genes were assigned by comparing TCR nucleotide sequences against IMGT/GENE-DB human TR gene sequences. The TCRdist pipeline was used in a later analysis to assign CDR3 sequences and most-parsimonious VDJ recombination scenarios. In a later analysis, every TCR beta chain was defined by the combination of its CDR3 amino acid sequence and its V-gene family, and reads without a unique V-gene family were dropped. A later analysis removed 600 or so highly shared, low-generation-probability nucleotide sequences to deal with suspected cross-contamination and a sequencing artifact. A later analysis calculated a clonal expansion index for each public chain from normalized within-repertoire ranks of inferred template counts. In a later analysis, generation probabilities were computed with a VDJ recombination model fitted to out-of-frame rearrangements, and the resulting probabilities were checked against IGoR. Hypergeometric tests were used in a later analysis to score TCR-TCR, TCR-HLA and TCR-CMV co-occurrence, with a repertoire-size bias correction applied to the TCR pairs. To estimate false discovery rates, a later analysis permuted the HLA or CMV assignments 20 times. In a later analysis, co-occurring TCRs were grouped with DBSCAN, and TCRdist sequence similarity was added when clustering was performed within HLA-allele-positive subsets. Repertoires with fewer than 30,000 or more than 120,000 public chains, plus five repertoires with anomalous nucleotide sharing, were excluded from co-occurrence clustering. TCRdb carries this immuneACCESS record with in-frame sequences only. Its versions omit some clonotypes, under half of them owing to an unresolved V gene in the studies checked, with the rest unexplained. D and trimming were read from the DNA, whereas the V and J calls and clone size are those reported in that table. In this sample the table shows around 150,000 clones, 88% of which occur a single time. The biggest ten clones account for 0.45% to 0.6% of the sample.

Broader findings and caveats from the paper: Strong co-occurrence of HLA alleles, especially DR and DQ, made assigning TCR associations to individual alleles difficult. A later genetic analysis reported fewer N-insertions in productive TCRs among donors in an Asian-associated ancestry cluster than the roughly 700-donor mean. Most TCR sequences were observed very rarely across donors, whereas some public TCRs were present in many individuals. The presence/absence analyses assumed that sequencing depth was roughly uniform across donors, and that assumption may not be true. In a later analysis, HLA-associated TCR beta chains showed more clonal expansion and lower generation probabilities than non-associated chains that were equally common. The cohort was sequenced for TCR beta chains only, and without alpha or paired-chain data the features that could be detected were limited. The study listed 150 to 200 TCR beta chains as associated with cytomegalovirus. Seventeen rarely observed V segments, including chromosome 9 orphons, were excluded from the earlier analysis of some 590 of the donors because counts were too low. In a later analysis, most CMV-associated TCR beta chains were found to appear HLA-restricted, with HLA associations seemingly driven largely by CMV exposure. V-gene and J-gene trimming of TCR beta chains was associated with a missense DCLRE1C variant in a later genetic analysis, and the association was replicated in an independent cohort. Several of the top co-occurrence clusters appeared to be linked to parvovirus B19, influenza, CMV and Epstein-Barr virus, according to a later analysis. According to a later analysis, TCR association rates differed among HLA loci, with DRB1 alleles showing the most associated TCRs and HLA-C alleles showing the fewest. Cytomegalovirus status was reported to be diagnosed by the classifier with high specificity and sensitivity in both the original and validation cohorts. It was suggested by the authors that the approach could potentially be generalized to other disease states and immunological phenotypes. A further reported finding was that TCR beta sequences accurately predicted the HLA-A and HLA-B alleles for most subjects in the first cohort. Broadly in line with IMGT annotations, most TCR beta V segments showed up in productive rearrangements about 87% or about 30% of the time in an earlier analysis of approximately 640 of the donors. Immune exposure information for the cohort was limited to CMV serostatus. In a later analysis, some 17,000 TCR beta sequences were associated with specific HLA alleles at a false discovery rate of 0.05. A group of highly shared sequence variants was considered likely to be a technical artifact of the sequencing pipeline. In vitro tests confirmed that three of the cytomegalovirus-associated TCR beta chains recognize cytomegalovirus antigens. Correlated functional status among segregating V segments might reflect linkage disequilibrium, but an unknown experimental factor could not be ruled out. HLA typing was unavailable for some donors at each locus, so association tests used only the typed subset.

The sequence was collected from a woman aged 40 to 50 in good health and CMV-seronegative. Material: PBMCs.

This receptor has the CDR3 CASILADPYNEQFF. Read as DNA, the sequence is TGTGCCAGCATTCTAGCGGATCCCTACAATGAGCAGTTCTTC. The rearrangement combines TRBV6-5 with TRBJ2-1; TRBD2 agrees with 7 junctional bases. V is pruned by 7 bases and J by 2 bases, leaving 5 bases of the junction without a gene match. The CDR3, from cysteine to phenylalanine, totals 14 residues. The read is trimmed to its CDR3 DNA, 42 bases read in frame from base 1. Taken from the germline V gene, the CDR1 and CDR2 loops are MNHEY and SVGAGI.